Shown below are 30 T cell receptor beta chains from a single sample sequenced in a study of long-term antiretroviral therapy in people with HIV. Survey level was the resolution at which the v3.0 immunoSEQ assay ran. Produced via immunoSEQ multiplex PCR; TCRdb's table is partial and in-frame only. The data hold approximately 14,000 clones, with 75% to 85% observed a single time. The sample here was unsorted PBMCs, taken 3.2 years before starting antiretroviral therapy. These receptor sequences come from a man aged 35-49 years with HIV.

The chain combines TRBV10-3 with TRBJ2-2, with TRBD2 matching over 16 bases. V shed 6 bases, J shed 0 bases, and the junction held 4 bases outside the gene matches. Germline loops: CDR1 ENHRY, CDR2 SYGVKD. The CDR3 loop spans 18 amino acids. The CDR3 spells CAIRGTSGGASNTGELFF. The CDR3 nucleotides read TGTGCCATCAGGGGGACTAGCGGGGGGGCGTCGAACACCGGGGAGCTGTTTTTT.

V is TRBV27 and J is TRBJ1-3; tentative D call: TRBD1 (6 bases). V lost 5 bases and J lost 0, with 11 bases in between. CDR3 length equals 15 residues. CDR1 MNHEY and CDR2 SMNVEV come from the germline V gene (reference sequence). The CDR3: CASSIQGNSGNTIYF. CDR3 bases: TGTGCCAGCAGTATACAGGGTAACTCTGGAAACACCATATATTTT.

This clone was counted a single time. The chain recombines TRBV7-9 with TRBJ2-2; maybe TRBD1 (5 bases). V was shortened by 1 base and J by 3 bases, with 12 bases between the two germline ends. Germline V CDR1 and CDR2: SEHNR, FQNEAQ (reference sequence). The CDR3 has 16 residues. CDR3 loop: CASSLGQGGDTGELFF. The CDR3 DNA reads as TGTGCCAGCAGCTTAGGGCAGGGCGGTGACACCGGGGAGCTGTTTTTT.

The CDR3 sequence: CASSLESGSYEQYF. The CDR3 DNA is TGTGCCAGCAGCTTGGAGTCAGGCTCCTACGAGCAGTACTTC. The chain joins TRBV5-5 to TRBJ2-7; unclear D gene. V lost 0 bases to trimming and J lost 0 bases, with 7 bases between them. The length of the CDR3 is 14 residues. CDR1 SGHKS and CDR2 YYEKEE come from the germline V gene (reference sequence).

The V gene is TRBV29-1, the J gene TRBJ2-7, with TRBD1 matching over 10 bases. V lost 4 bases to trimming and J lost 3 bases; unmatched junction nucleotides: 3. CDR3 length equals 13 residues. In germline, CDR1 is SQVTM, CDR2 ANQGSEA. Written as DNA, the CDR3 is TGCAGCGTTGGGACAGGGGGAAACTACGAGCAGTACTTC. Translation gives CSVGTGGNYEQYF.

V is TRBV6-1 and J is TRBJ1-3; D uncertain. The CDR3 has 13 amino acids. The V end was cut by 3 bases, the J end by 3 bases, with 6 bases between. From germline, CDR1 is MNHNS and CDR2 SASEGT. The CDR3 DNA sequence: TGTGCCAGCAGTGACTGGGGTGGAAACACCATATATTTT. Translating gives CASSDWGGNTIYF.

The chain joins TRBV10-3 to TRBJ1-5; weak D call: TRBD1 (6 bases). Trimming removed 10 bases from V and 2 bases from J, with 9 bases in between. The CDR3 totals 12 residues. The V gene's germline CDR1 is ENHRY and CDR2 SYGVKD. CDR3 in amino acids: CASRGGNQPQHF. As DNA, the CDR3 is TGTGCCAGCAGGGGTGGCAATCAGCCCCAGCATTTT.

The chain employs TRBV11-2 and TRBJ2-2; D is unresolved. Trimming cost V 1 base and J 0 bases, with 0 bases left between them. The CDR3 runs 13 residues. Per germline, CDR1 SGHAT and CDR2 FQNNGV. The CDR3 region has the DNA TGTGCCAGCAGCTTAGCGAACACCGGGGAGCTGTTTTTT. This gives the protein CASSLANTGELFF.

CDR3 amino acids: CATSRIGGTEAFF. The DNA of the CDR3 is TGTGCCACCAGCAGGATCGGGGGGACTGAAGCTTTCTTT. The gene calls are TRBV15 and TRBJ1-1; D is possibly TRBD1 (5 bases). Germline CDR1 is LNHNV and CDR2 is YYDKDF (reference sequence). The V gene lost 3 bases and the J gene lost 5 bases, with 10 bases spanning the gap. This CDR3 comprises 13 residues.

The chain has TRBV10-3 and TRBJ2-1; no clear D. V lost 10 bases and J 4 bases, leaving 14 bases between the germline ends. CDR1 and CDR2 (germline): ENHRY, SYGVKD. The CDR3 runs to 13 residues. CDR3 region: CASKKHCYNEQFF. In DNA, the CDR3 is TGTGCCAGCAAGAAACACTGTTACAATGAGCAGTTCTTC.

The CDR3 is CSTREGGYDEQYF. The CDR3 DNA sequence: TGCAGCACCCGGGAGGGCGGGTACGACGAGCAGTACTTC. This rearrangement joins TRBV29-1 to TRBJ2-7, with 8 bases matching TRBD2. In germline, CDR1 is SQVTM, CDR2 ANQGSEA. This CDR3 is built from 13 residues. J gave up 5 bases and V 8 bases, and 11 bases lay outside the gene matches.

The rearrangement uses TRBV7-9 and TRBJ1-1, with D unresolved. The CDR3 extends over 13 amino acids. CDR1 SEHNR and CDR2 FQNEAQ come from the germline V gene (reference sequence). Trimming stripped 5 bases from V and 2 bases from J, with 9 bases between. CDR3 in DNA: TGTGCCAGCAGCCCCCCCTACAACACTGAAGCTTTCTTT. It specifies CASSPPYNTEAFF. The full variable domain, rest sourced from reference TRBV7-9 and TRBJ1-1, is DTGVSQNPRHKITKRGQNVTFRCDPISEHNRLYWYRQTLGQGPEFLTYFQNEAQLEKSRLLSDRFSAERPKGSFSTLEIQRTEQGDSAMYLCASSPPYNTEAFFGQGTRLTVV.

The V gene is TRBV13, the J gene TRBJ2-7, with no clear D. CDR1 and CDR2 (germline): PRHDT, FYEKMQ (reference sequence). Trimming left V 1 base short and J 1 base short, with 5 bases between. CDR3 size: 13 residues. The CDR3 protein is CASSLEQSYEQYF. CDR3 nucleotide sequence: TGTGCCAGCAGCTTAGAACAGTCCTACGAGCAGTACTTC.

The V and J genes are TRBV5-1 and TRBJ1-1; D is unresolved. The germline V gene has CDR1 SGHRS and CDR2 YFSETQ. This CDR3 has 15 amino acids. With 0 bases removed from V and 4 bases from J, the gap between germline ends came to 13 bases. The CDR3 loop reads CASSLEVGKGTEAFF. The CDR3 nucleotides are TGCGCCAGCAGCTTGGAAGTGGGCAAAGGCACTGAAGCTTTCTTT.

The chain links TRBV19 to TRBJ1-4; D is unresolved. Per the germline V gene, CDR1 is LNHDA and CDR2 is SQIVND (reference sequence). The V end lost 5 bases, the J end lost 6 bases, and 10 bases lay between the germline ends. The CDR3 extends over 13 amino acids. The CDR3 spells CASSLRTDEKLFF. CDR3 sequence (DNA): TGTGCCAGTAGTTTACGCACAGATGAAAAACTGTTTTTT.

This chain's CDR3 is CASSQTKTAEDRPLEQYF. CDR3 nucleotides: TGTGCCAGCAGCCAAACCAAAACCGCCGAGGACAGGCCCCTCGAGCAGTACTTC. The chain recombines TRBV21-1 with TRBJ2-7; the D call TRBD1 from the table was never checked on the DNA. TRBV21-1 is assigned pseudogene status. The CDR3 length is 18 residues.

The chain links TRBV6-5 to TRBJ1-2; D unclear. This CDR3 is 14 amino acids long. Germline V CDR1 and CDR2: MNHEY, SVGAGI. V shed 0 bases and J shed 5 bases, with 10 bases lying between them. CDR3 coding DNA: TGTGCCAGCAGTTACTCGACCGACCTTTATGGCTACACCTTC. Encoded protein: CASSYSTDLYGYTF.

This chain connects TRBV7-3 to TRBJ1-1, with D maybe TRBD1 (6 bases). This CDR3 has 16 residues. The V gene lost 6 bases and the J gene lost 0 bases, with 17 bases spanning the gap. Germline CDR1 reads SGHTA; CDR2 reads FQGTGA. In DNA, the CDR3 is TGTGCCAGCAGTTCCGGGACACTTTTTTTGAACACTGAAGCTTTCTTT. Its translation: CASSSGTLFLNTEAFF. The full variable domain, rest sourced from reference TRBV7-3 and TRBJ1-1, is GAGVSQTPSNKVTEKGKYVELRCDPISGHTALYWYRQSLGQGPEFLIYFQGTGAADDSGLPNDRFFAVRPEGSVSTLKIQRTERGDSAVYLCASSSGTLFLNTEAFFGQGTRLTVV.

The CDR3 DNA follows: TGTGCCAGCAGCTTAACGGGGGGTTCCAATGAGCAGTTCTTC. It translates to CASSLTGGSNEQFF. V and J are TRBV5-8 and TRBJ2-1, with 7 bases lining up with TRBD2. The V gene end was trimmed by 2 bases and the J gene end by 6 bases; junction bases not matched to a gene: 5. The V gene's germline CDR1 is SGHTS and CDR2 YDEGEE. The CDR3 covers 14 residues.

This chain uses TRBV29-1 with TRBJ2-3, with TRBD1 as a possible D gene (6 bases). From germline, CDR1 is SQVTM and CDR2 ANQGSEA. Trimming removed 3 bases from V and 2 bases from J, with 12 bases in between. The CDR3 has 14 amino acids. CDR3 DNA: TGCAGCGTTGAGAGGGACACCATCACAGATACGCAGTATTTT. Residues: CSVERDTITDTQYF.

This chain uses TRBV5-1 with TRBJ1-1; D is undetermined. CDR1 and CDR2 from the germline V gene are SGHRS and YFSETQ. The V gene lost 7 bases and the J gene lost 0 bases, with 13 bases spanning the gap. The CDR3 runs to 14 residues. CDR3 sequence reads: CASARLSMNTEAFF. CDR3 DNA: TGCGCCAGCGCGAGGTTATCGATGAACACTGAAGCTTTCTTT.

The CDR3 sequence is CASSRVTGNRAFF. CDR3 nucleotide sequence: TGTGCCAGCAGCCGAGTTACCGGGAATAGGGCTTTCTTT. The J gene is TRBJ1-1, the V gene TRBV7-9; D is uncertain. Germline-derived CDR1 and CDR2 are SEHNR and FQNEAQ (reference sequence). This CDR3 has 13 residues. Trimming removed 5 bases from V and 11 bases from J, with 18 bases in between.

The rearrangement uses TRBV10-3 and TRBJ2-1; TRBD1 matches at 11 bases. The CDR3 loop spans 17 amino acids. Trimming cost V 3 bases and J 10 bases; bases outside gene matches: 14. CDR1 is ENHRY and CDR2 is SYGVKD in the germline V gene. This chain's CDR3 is CAISDIAVGQGAREQFF. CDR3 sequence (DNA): TGTGCCATCAGTGATATTGCCGTCGGACAGGGGGCACGAGAGCAGTTCTTC.

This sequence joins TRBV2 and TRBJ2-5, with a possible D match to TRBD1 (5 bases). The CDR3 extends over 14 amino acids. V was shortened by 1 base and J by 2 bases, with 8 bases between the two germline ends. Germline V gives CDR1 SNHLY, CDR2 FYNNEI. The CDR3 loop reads CASSEDWTQETQYF. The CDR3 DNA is TGTGCCAGCAGTGAAGATTGGACACAAGAGACCCAGTACTTC.

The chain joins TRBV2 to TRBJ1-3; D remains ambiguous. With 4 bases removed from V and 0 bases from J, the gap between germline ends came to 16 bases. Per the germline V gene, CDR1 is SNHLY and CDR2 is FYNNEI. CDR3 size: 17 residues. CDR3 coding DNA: TGTGCCAGCAGTGCTCGCGTCAGCGTCTTCTCTGGAAACACCATATATTTT. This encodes CASSARVSVFSGNTIYF.

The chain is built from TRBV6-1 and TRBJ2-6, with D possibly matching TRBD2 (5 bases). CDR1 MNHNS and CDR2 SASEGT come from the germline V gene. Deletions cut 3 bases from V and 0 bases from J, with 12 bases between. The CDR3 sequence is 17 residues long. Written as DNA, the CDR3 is TGTGCCAGCAGTGAGAGCCGGGGAATCTCTGGGGCCAACGTCCTGACTTTC. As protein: CASSESRGISGANVLTF.

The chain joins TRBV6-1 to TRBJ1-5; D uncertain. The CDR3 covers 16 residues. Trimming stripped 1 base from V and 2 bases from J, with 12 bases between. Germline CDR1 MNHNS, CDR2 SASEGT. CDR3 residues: CASSEGEGWGNQPQHF. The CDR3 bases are TGTGCCAGCAGTGAAGGAGAGGGCTGGGGCAATCAGCCCCAGCATTTT.

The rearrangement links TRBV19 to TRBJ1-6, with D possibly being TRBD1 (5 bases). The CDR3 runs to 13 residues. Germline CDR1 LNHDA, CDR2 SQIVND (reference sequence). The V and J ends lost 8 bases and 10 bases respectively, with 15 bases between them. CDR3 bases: TGTGCCAGTCGGCGGCAGGGAGGATCACCCCTCCACTTT. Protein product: CASRRQGGSPLHF.

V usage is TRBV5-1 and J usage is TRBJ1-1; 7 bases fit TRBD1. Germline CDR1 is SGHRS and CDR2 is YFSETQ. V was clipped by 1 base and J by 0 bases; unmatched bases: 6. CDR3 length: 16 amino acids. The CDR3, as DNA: TGCGCCAGCAGCTTGAATTCGGGACAGCTGAACACTGAAGCTTTCTTT. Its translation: CASSLNSGQLNTEAFF.

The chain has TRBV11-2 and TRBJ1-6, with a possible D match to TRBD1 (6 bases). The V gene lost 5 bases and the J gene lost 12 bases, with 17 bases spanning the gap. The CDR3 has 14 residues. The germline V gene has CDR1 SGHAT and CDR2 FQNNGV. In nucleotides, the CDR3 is TGTGCCAGCAGCCCCAGGGGTACATGGGAACCCCTCCACTTT. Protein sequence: CASSPRGTWEPLHF.